Presented here are 22 T cell receptor beta chains from one specimen sequenced in a study of blood T cell repertoires in COVID-19. Produced via immunoSEQ multiplex PCR; TCRdb's table is partial and in-frame only. The sample has roughly 240,000 clones, around 89% seen once. Sample: PBMCs or T cells enriched from blood (not recorded which). These receptors were collected from a man aged 45 to 65 who had been exposed to COVID-19.

The rearrangement links TRBV5-1 to TRBJ1-2, with 7 bases identical to TRBD1. J was trimmed by 6 bases and V by 4 bases; bases with no gene match: 12. The germline V gene encodes CDR1 SGHRS and CDR2 YFSETQ. This CDR3 spans 15 amino acids. The CDR3 nucleotides are TGCGCCAGCAGCCGCCGGGACAGCGAGCGGGATGGCTACACCTTC. Encoded protein: CASSRRDSERDGYTF.

The rearrangement links TRBV11-2 to TRBJ2-7, with D uncertain. Germline V lookup: CDR1 SGHAT, CDR2 FQNNGV. The V and J ends lost 2 bases and 3 bases respectively, with 11 bases between them. This CDR3 contains 14 residues. The CDR3: CASSLTPSYYEQYF. The CDR3 DNA sequence: TGTGCCAGCAGCTTAACCCCCTCCTACTACGAGCAGTACTTC.

The chain employs TRBV2 and TRBJ1-2; possibly TRBD1 for D (6 bases). The CDR3 extends over 13 amino acids. Trimming took 7 bases from V and 13 from J, leaving 22 bases between them. Looked up from germline, CDR1 is SNHLY and CDR2 is FYNNEI. The CDR3 is CASNLRGGHEVTF. In nucleotides, the CDR3 is TGTGCCAGCAATTTGAGGGGGGGACATGAGGTCACCTTC.

V usage is TRBV2 and J usage is TRBJ1-3; TRBD1 agrees at 7 bases. V lost 6 bases, J lost 0 bases, and 5 bases stayed unmatched. This CDR3 spans 15 amino acids. In germline, CDR1 is SNHLY, CDR2 FYNNEI. The CDR3 region is CASSADRVSGNTIYF. The CDR3 nucleotides read TGTGCCAGCAGCGCAGACAGGGTCTCTGGAAACACCATATATTTT.

V usage is TRBV19 and J usage is TRBJ1-5, with TRBD1 matching over 10 bases. In germline, CDR1 is LNHDA, CDR2 SQIVND (reference sequence). The CDR3 spans 14 residues. J lost 7 bases, V lost 4 bases, and 4 bases had no gene match. The chain's CDR3 is CASSKGQGGQPQHF. DNA of the CDR3: TGTGCCAGTAGTAAAGGACAGGGGGGCCAGCCCCAGCATTTT.

The chain is built from TRBV19 and TRBJ1-6, with 8 nucleotides matching TRBD1. The CDR3 consists of 15 residues. Germline CDR1 LNHDA, CDR2 SQIVND (reference sequence). J gave up 7 bases and V 7 bases, and 9 bases lay outside the gene matches. The CDR3 region has the DNA TGTGCCAGTAAAAGCCAGGGGGCGGAGAATTCACCCCTCCACTTT. Translating gives CASKSQGAENSPLHF.

The chain uses TRBV25-1 and TRBJ2-1; 10 bases fit TRBD2. This CDR3 spans 15 amino acids. V gave up 5 bases and J gave up 9 bases; unmatched junction bases: 10. CDR1 and CDR2 from the germline V gene are MGHDK and SYGVNS. The CDR3 region is CASSTPLAGDTEQFF. In DNA form, the CDR3 reads TGTGCCAGCAGTACCCCTCTAGCGGGAGACACTGAGCAGTTCTTC. The full variable domain, its missing parts supplied by reference TRBV25-1 and TRBJ2-1, is EADIYQTPRYLVIGTGKKITLECSQTMGHDKMYWYQQDPGMELHLIHYSYGVNSTEKGDLSSESTVSRIRTEHFPLTLESARPSHTSQYLCASSTPLAGDTEQFFGPGTRLTVL.

The chain has TRBV18 and TRBJ1-5; possible D gene TRBD1, 5 bases. The CDR3 runs to 15 residues. Germline CDR1 and CDR2: KGHSH and LQKENI. V was trimmed by 3 bases and J by 0 bases, leaving 9 bases between them. In DNA form, the CDR3 reads TGTGCCAGCTCACCGACAGCCTATAGCAATCAGCCCCAGCATTTT. It encodes CASSPTAYSNQPQHF.

J is TRBJ2-7 and V is TRBV5-4; weak D call: TRBD2 (6 bases). This CDR3 has 13 residues. The germline V and J ends were trimmed by 7 bases and 2 bases, with 13 bases remaining between them. CDR1 is SGHNT, CDR2 YYREEE, per germline (reference sequence). CDR3 nucleotides: TGTGCCAGCGGGCATGGAGGGACCTACGAGCAGTACGTC. The encoded protein is CASGHGGTYEQYV.

A word on this clone: The sample holds other DNA sequences that translate to the same CDR3. V gene TRBV5-1 combines with J gene TRBJ1-3; TRBD1 agrees at 8 bases. CDR1 is SGHRS, CDR2 YFSETQ, per germline. Germline trimming cut 2 bases from V and 2 bases from J; bases unmatched to any gene: 0. This CDR3 contains 14 residues. The CDR3 DNA follows: TGCGCCAGCAGCTTACAGGGGGCTGGAAACACCATATATTTT. Its translation: CASSLQGAGNTIYF.

The rearrangement joins TRBV2 to TRBJ1-3; no definite D call. With 1 base removed from V and 3 bases from J, the gap between germline ends came to 7 bases. Germline assignment: CDR1 SNHLY and CDR2 FYNNEI. This CDR3 spans 14 amino acids. The CDR3 is CASSEGAGGNTIYF. For the CDR3, the DNA is TGTGCCAGCAGTGAAGGGGCAGGTGGAAACACCATATATTTT.

V and J are TRBV7-2 and TRBJ2-6; D gene unclear. The germline V gene has CDR1 SGHTA and CDR2 FQGNSA. Trimming took 1 base from V and 0 from J, leaving 10 bases between them. The CDR3 has 17 residues. The CDR3 coding sequence is TGTGCCAGCAGCTTAGACAGCACCACCTCTGGGGCCAACGTCCTGACTTTC. Translation: CASSLDSTTSGANVLTF.

CDR3 in DNA: TGCAGCGTTGTTTATCAGGGCAGGGCTGATCAGCCCCAGCATTTT. The encoded protein is CSVVYQGRADQPQHF. The V call is TRBV29-1, the J call TRBJ1-5; a possible D gene is TRBD1 (5 bases). The V gene's germline CDR1 is SQVTM and CDR2 ANQGSEA. The CDR3 consists of 15 residues. The germline V and J ends were trimmed by 4 bases and 5 bases, with 18 bases remaining between them.

This chain connects TRBV19 to TRBJ2-3; TRBD2 is a possible D gene (8 bases). Trimming shortened V by 5 bases and J by 3 bases, and 21 bases separated the two germline ends. The CDR3 runs 17 residues. Germline V CDR1 and CDR2: LNHDA, SQIVND (reference sequence). CDR3 DNA: TGTGCCAGTAGTGTACAGGGGACGGGGGGGTTTACAGATACGCAGTATTTT. It is translated as CASSVQGTGGFTDTQYF.

The chain uses TRBV9 and TRBJ2-1, with D possibly TRBD2 on 6 matching bases. The germline gives CDR1 SGDLS, CDR2 YYNGEE. V lost 0 bases and J lost 0, with 13 bases in between. The CDR3 has 17 residues. The CDR3 DNA reads as TGTGCCAGCAGCGTAGCTAGCGACTTGAGCTCCTACAATGAGCAGTTCTTC. Protein sequence: CASSVASDLSSYNEQFF.

J is TRBJ2-7 and V is TRBV5-1; possible D gene TRBD1, 5 bases. Germline-derived CDR1 and CDR2 are SGHRS and YFSETQ. Trimming shortened V by 0 bases and J by 2 bases, and 12 bases separated the two germline ends. This CDR3 comprises 15 residues. CDR3 bases: TGCGCCAGCAGCTTGGGAACCATACAGGCCTACGAGCAGTACTTC. Residues: CASSLGTIQAYEQYF.

The sample holds a few counts of this clone. CDR3 sequence (DNA): TGTGCCTGGAGTCCCTTGGTGGGCGGCTACACCTTC. It codes for CAWSPLVGGYTF. The J gene is TRBJ1-2, the V gene TRBV30; D call uncertain. CDR3 length: 12 residues. Germline assignment: CDR1 GTSNPN and CDR2 SVGIG (reference sequence). Trimming shortened V by 2 bases and J by 8 bases, and 12 bases separated the two germline ends.

The genes are TRBV4-1 and TRBJ1-5, with D maybe TRBD1 (5 bases). Trimming removed 4 bases from V and 6 bases from J, with 16 bases in between. The CDR3 totals 15 residues. Germline CDR1 reads MGHRA; CDR2 reads YSYEKL. The CDR3 sequence is CASSPTVFTRQPQHF. In DNA, the CDR3 is TGCGCCAGCAGCCCGACAGTATTTACCCGTCAGCCCCAGCATTTT.

The V call is TRBV11-2, the J call TRBJ2-1; a weak D match, TRBD2 (6 bases). CDR1 is SGHAT and CDR2 is FQNNGV in the germline V gene. The length of the CDR3 is 16 residues. V gave up 5 bases and J gave up 6 bases, with 20 bases separating them. Here the CDR3 DNA reads TGTGCCAGCAGCCCTTACATGAACGACGGGGGCAATGAGCAGTTCTTC. This sequence encodes CASSPYMNDGGNEQFF.

J is TRBJ2-7 and V is TRBV6-1, with 8 bases fitting TRBD1. The CDR3 has 17 amino acids. CDR1 and CDR2 (germline): MNHNS, SASEGT. Trimming took 3 bases from V and 0 from J; bases not matched to a gene: 10. CDR3 in DNA: TGTGCCAGCAGTGATTGGTCCCGGACAGGGATCTCCTACGAGCAGTACTTC. Translated, it gives CASSDWSRTGISYEQYF.

The V gene is TRBV6-5, the J gene TRBJ1-1; the D gene is possibly TRBD1 (5 bases). The length of the CDR3 is 14 residues. CDR1 and CDR2 from the germline V gene are MNHEY and SVGAGI. Trimming cost V 6 bases and J 5 bases, with 16 bases left between them. The DNA for the CDR3 is TGTGCCAGCAGCCTGGGACTCCGGGGGACTGAAGCTTTCTTT. Residues: CASSLGLRGTEAFF.

This rearrangement joins TRBV7-9 to TRBJ2-3; D is unresolved. From germline, CDR1 is SEHNR and CDR2 FQNEAQ (reference sequence). V lost 5 bases to trimming and J lost 0 bases, with 18 bases between them. The CDR3 has 17 amino acids. The CDR3 protein is CASSPRRFETSTDTQYF. Written as DNA, the CDR3 is TGTGCCAGCAGCCCCCGCCGGTTTGAAACTAGCACAGATACGCAGTATTTT.